This T cell receptor (beta chain) originates from a study of beta chain features in type 1 diabetes. Trimming took off 7 bases at V and 0 bases at J, with 9 bases between the two ends. The CDR3 length is 13 residues. CDR1 is MNHNY and CDR2 is SVGAGI in the germline V gene (reference sequence). Expressed TCRB transcripts were sequenced, since all the RNA that had been isolated was reverse transcribed. Method: immunoSEQ multiplex PCR; TCRdb's copy keeps in-frame clones and lacks some. Here the sample spans under 300,000 clones, roughly 30% being singletons. The J gene is TRBJ1-1, the V gene TRBV6-6; the D is unclear. Sequenced sample: central memory CD4+ T cells from blood. The sequence was collected from a man aged 25 to 40 in good health. The CDR3 loop is CASIWAVNTEAFF. The DNA of the CDR3 is TGTGCCAGCATCTGGGCTGTGAACACTGAAGCTTTCTTT.